This T cell receptor beta chain emerged from a study of cytomegalovirus exposure and HLA in healthy donors. Study observations and caveats: Rare TCR sequences dominated, though some public TCRs recurred in many donors. The study put under 200 TCR beta chains on its list as cytomegalovirus-associated.

Assay: immunoSEQ multiplex PCR; the TCRdb copy retains only in-frame clones and omits some. The table records about 260,000 clones, about 90% of them present only once. In regard to this clone: The antigen is not known.

From germline, CDR1 is SQVTM and CDR2 ANQGSEA. The V and J ends lost 4 bases and 9 bases, in that order; junction bases with no gene match: 6. There are 12 residues in the CDR3. J is TRBJ2-5 and V is TRBV29-1, with TRBD2 matching over 9 bases. The specimen was PBMCs. The receptor comes from a woman aged 25 to 39 in good health and CMV-seronegative. CDR3 bases: TGCAGCGTTGTGTCGGAGCGGGGGGCCCAGTACTTC. Its protein product is CSVVSERGAQYF.